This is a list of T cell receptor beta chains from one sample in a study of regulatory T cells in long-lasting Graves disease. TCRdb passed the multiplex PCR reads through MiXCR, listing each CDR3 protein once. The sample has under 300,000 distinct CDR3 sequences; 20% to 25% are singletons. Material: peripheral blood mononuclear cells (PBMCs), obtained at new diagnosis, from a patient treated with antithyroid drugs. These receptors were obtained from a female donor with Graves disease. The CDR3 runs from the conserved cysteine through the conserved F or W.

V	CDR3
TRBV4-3	CASSQDRAGELFF
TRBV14	CASSQSSGRKLSSYNEQFF
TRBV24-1	CATTSGNNEQFF
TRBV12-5	CASGLDRTSGRRADTQYF
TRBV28	CASSKTAYGYTF
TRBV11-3	CASRQRQGPIGELFF
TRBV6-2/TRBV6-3	CASSLGSVNQPQHF
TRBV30	CAWRAGQGTTDTQYF
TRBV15	CATSRDRVLLPKNIQYF
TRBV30	CAWRRGQGISGANVLTF
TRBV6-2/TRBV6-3	CASSYSQAGGSYNEQFF
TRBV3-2	CASSQWDRGNEQFF
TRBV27	CASSLQGRGGYTF
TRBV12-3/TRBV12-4	CASSFPGIHEQYF
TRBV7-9	CASSLGATTYEQYF
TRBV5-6	CASSQGTGHRQPQHF
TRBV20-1	CSARDPATSSYNEQFF
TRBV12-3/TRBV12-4	CASSFDASKAGQPQHF
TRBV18	CASSVARDPTDTQYF
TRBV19	CASRSGFSTGELFF
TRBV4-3	CASSQDRRNSPLHF
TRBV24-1	CATSDSRDTRRPQPQHF
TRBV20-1	CSARVAQGSGYTF
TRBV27	CASSLSSRGDEQYF
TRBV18	CASSGQLAKNIQYF
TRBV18	CASSPGQWEQYF
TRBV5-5	CASSRTWNTGELFF
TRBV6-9	CASSYYGPGTQYF
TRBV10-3	CAISESMGGRQETQYF
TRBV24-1	CATSDPQVLGTDTQYF
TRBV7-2	CASSSLGARGETQYF
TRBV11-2	CASLPGEGIQYF
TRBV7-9	CASSLVGGGLSYEQYF
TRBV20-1	CSAGGGPNEKLFF
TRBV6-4	CASSVGPGRAEAFF
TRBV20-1	CSARGLAGGQGYEQYF
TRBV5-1	CASSRRYNEQFF
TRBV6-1	CASSTPGRGSYEQYF
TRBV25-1	CASLGEANTGELFF
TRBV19	CASSISNINYGYTF
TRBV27	CASSLDRSGFYGYTF
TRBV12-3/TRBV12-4	CASSSLGGVNEKLFF
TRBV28	CASRIRTQTYEQYF
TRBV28	CASSHGQPGNTIYF
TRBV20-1	CSARDTINQPQHF
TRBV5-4	CASSLDFGGQDEAFF
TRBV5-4	CASRPAGTGIEDTQYF
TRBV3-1	CASSLLAGSETQYF
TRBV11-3	CASTLQADSGYTF
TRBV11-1	CASQTRGSTDTQYF
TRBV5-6	CASSSGGGLQETQYF
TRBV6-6	CASSYSGGSQETQYF
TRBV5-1	CASSIQETQYF
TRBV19	CASSDTGSGELFF
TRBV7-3	CASSPGTSGIGYNEQFF
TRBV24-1	CATSDLLAGGVTDTQYF
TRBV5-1	CASSAGGLDGYTF
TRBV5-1	CASSLQGDTLGYTF
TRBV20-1	CSANDGGLATTDTQYF
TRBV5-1	CASSLLRDWISETQYF